These T cell receptor beta chains were read from a single sample in a study of shared clonotypes between healthy human individuals. The data were produced by immunoSEQ multiplex PCR, yet TCRdb's version contains in-frame clones alone and is incomplete. The profile covers 2,500,000 or so clones, with more than 90% appearing a single time and more than 0.12% taken by the ten largest. Sequencing was carried out using naive CD4+ T cells sorted from blood. All receptors come from a man aged 18 to 35 in good health. Each CDR3 is given with its conserved first and last residue. Each record gives: clone size, J gene, V gene, D gene, CDR3 protein, CDR3 DNA. A D gene is named only where the DNA matches it firmly. Expanded clones are given a class, and other clones once, few, many or no size at all.

abundance: few
j_gene: TRBJ1-6
v_gene: TRBV18
d_gene: TRBD1
CDR3aa: CASSPRTGGNSPLHF
CDR3nt: TGTGCCAGCTCACCACGCACAGGGGGTAATTCACCCCTCCACTTT

abundance: .
j_gene: TRBJ2-7
v_gene: TRBV2
d_gene: TRBD1
CDR3aa: CASSQRTGAYEQYF
CDR3nt: TGTGCCAGCAGCCAACGGACAGGCGCCTACGAGCAGTACTTC

abundance: .
j_gene: TRBJ2-2
v_gene: TRBV25-1
d_gene: .
CDR3aa: CASSEQGYTGELFF
CDR3nt: TGTGCCAGCAGTGAACAGGGCTACACCGGGGAGCTGTTTTTT

abundance: few
j_gene: TRBJ1-5
v_gene: TRBV5-1
d_gene: .
CDR3aa: CASSEGSNQPQHF
CDR3nt: TGCGCCAGCAGCGAGGGTTCTAATCAGCCCCAGCATTTT

abundance: .
j_gene: TRBJ2-1
v_gene: TRBV19
d_gene: TRBD2
CDR3aa: CASSTISAGTSGEQFF
CDR3nt: TGTGCCAGTAGTACGATTTCCGCCGGGACTAGCGGTGAGCAGTTCTTC

abundance: .
j_gene: TRBJ1-4
v_gene: TRBV28
d_gene: .
CDR3aa: CASSSASLRGNEKLFF
CDR3nt: TGTGCCAGCAGTTCGGCCAGTCTAAGGGGAAATGAAAAACTGTTTTTT

abundance: .
j_gene: TRBJ1-2
v_gene: TRBV4-1
d_gene: .
CDR3aa: CASSLRDSEGYGYTF
CDR3nt: TGCGCCAGCAGCCTTCGGGACTCGGAGGGCTATGGCTACACCTTC

abundance: .
j_gene: TRBJ1-1
v_gene: TRBV5-1
d_gene: .
CDR3aa: CASTYREGTEAFF
CDR3nt: TGCGCCAGCACATACAGGGAGGGCACTGAAGCTTTCTTT

abundance: once
j_gene: TRBJ1-1
v_gene: TRBV5-1
d_gene: TRBD1
CDR3aa: CASTGQGKDTEAFF
CDR3nt: TGCGCCAGTACGGGACAGGGGAAGGATACTGAAGCTTTCTTT

abundance: .
j_gene: TRBJ2-5
v_gene: TRBV15
d_gene: TRBD2
CDR3aa: CATSRESAGGLRETQYF
CDR3nt: TGTGCCACCAGCAGAGAATCAGCGGGAGGGCTAAGGGAGACCCAGTACTTC

abundance: .
j_gene: TRBJ2-5
v_gene: TRBV10-3
d_gene: TRBD1
CDR3aa: CAISAGTGGGQETQYF
CDR3nt: TGTGCCATCAGTGCCGGGACAGGGGGCGGCCAAGAGACCCAGTACTTC

abundance: .
j_gene: TRBJ2-7
v_gene: TRBV7-9
d_gene: TRBD1
CDR3aa: CASWGTGLSYEQYF
CDR3nt: TGTGCCAGTTGGGGGACAGGGCTCTCTTACGAGCAGTACTTC

abundance: .
j_gene: TRBJ1-5
v_gene: TRBV29-1
d_gene: TRBD1
CDR3aa: CSVGDSYSNQPQHF
CDR3nt: TGCAGCGTTGGGGACAGCTATAGCAATCAGCCCCAGCATTTT

abundance: .
j_gene: TRBJ1-3
v_gene: TRBV13
d_gene: .
CDR3aa: CASSSGLGDTIYF
CDR3nt: TGTGCCAGCAGCTCAGGCCTGGGGGACACCATATATTTT

abundance: .
j_gene: TRBJ2-7
v_gene: TRBV15
d_gene: .
CDR3aa: CATSRDSGVVGSYEQYF
CDR3nt: TGTGCCACCAGCAGAGATAGTGGGGTAGTAGGCTCCTACGAGCAGTACTTC

abundance: .
j_gene: TRBJ1-5
v_gene: TRBV2
d_gene: .
CDR3aa: CASSAPGPGTLYSNQPQHF
CDR3nt: TGTGCCAGCAGCGCTCCGGGACCGGGGACCCTTTATAGCAATCAGCCCCAGCATTTT

abundance: .
j_gene: TRBJ1-4
v_gene: TRBV5-4
d_gene: .
CDR3aa: CASSLQRDSNEKLFF
CDR3nt: TGTGCCAGCAGCTTACAGCGGGATTCTAATGAAAAACTGTTTTTT

abundance: .
j_gene: TRBJ1-6
v_gene: TRBV2
d_gene: .
CDR3aa: CASSAWEGTSPLHF
CDR3nt: TGTGCCAGCAGTGCGTGGGAGGGAACTTCACCCCTCCACTTT

abundance: .
j_gene: TRBJ2-7
v_gene: TRBV29-1
d_gene: TRBD2
CDR3aa: CSVDGSGSLNEQYF
CDR3nt: TGCAGCGTTGATGGTAGCGGGAGTTTAAACGAGCAGTACTTC

abundance: .
j_gene: TRBJ1-1
v_gene: TRBV7-2
d_gene: .
CDR3aa: CASSPFPGAEAFF
CDR3nt: TGTGCCAGCAGCCCCTTCCCGGGGGCTGAAGCTTTCTTT

abundance: .
j_gene: TRBJ2-5
v_gene: TRBV7-3
d_gene: .
CDR3aa: CASSLTGGAAQYF
CDR3nt: TGTGCCAGCAGCTTAACGGGTGGTGCGGCCCAGTACTTC

abundance: .
j_gene: TRBJ2-7
v_gene: TRBV7-2
d_gene: .
CDR3aa: CASTNQGGNYEQYF
CDR3nt: TGTGCCAGCACCAACCAGGGGGGCAATTACGAGCAGTACTTC

abundance: .
j_gene: TRBJ2-7
v_gene: TRBV9
d_gene: .
CDR3aa: CASSPQTKDEQYF
CDR3nt: TGTGCCAGCAGCCCCCAGACAAAGGACGAGCAGTACTTC

abundance: .
j_gene: TRBJ2-2
v_gene: TRBV6-1
d_gene: .
CDR3aa: CASGQSNTGELFF
CDR3nt: TGTGCCAGCGGGCAGTCTAACACCGGGGAGCTGTTTTTT

abundance: .
j_gene: TRBJ2-1
v_gene: TRBV18
d_gene: .
CDR3aa: CASSAGPTNYNEQFF
CDR3nt: TGTGCCAGCTCAGCGGGACCAACGAATTACAATGAGCAGTTCTTC

abundance: .
j_gene: TRBJ1-2
v_gene: TRBV5-1
d_gene: TRBD1
CDR3aa: CASSRTGTGLAYGYTF
CDR3nt: TGCGCCAGCAGCCGGACCGGGACAGGTCTGGCCTATGGCTACACCTTC

abundance: .
j_gene: TRBJ2-7
v_gene: TRBV20-1
d_gene: .
CDR3aa: CSAPLGHEQYF
CDR3nt: TGCAGTGCCCCACTAGGACACGAGCAGTACTTC

abundance: .
j_gene: TRBJ2-3
v_gene: TRBV28
d_gene: .
CDR3aa: CASSSSTGVPTDTQYF
CDR3nt: TGTGCCAGCTCGTCCTCCACAGGTGTCCCCACAGATACGCAGTATTTT

abundance: .
j_gene: TRBJ1-5
v_gene: TRBV5-5
d_gene: .
CDR3aa: CASSPEGELRQPQHF
CDR3nt: TGTGCCAGCAGCCCCGAAGGGGAATTACGTCAGCCCCAGCATTTT

abundance: .
j_gene: TRBJ2-7
v_gene: TRBV7-8
d_gene: .
CDR3aa: CASSFNRDRSSYEQYF
CDR3nt: TGTGCCAGCAGCTTCAACCGCGACCGGAGCTCCTACGAGCAGTACTTC

abundance: .
j_gene: TRBJ2-1
v_gene: TRBV5-4
d_gene: TRBD2
CDR3aa: CASSPSGSSATYNEQFF
CDR3nt: TGTGCCAGCAGCCCTAGCGGGAGTTCGGCAACCTACAATGAGCAGTTCTTC

abundance: .
j_gene: TRBJ2-7
v_gene: TRBV7-2
d_gene: .
CDR3aa: CASSSRGTFPTYEQYF
CDR3nt: TGTGCCAGCAGCTCTCGAGGGACATTCCCCACCTACGAGCAGTACTTC

abundance: .
j_gene: TRBJ1-3
v_gene: TRBV18
d_gene: .
CDR3aa: CASSSLGLGNTIYF
CDR3nt: TGTGCCAGCTCATCGCTCGGGCTTGGAAACACCATATATTTT

abundance: .
j_gene: TRBJ2-7
v_gene: TRBV5-4
d_gene: TRBD1
CDR3aa: CASSPETGANYEQYF
CDR3nt: TGTGCCAGCAGCCCTGAGACAGGGGCGAACTACGAGCAGTACTTC

abundance: .
j_gene: TRBJ2-1
v_gene: TRBV28
d_gene: .
CDR3aa: CASSDRRKSGISYNEQFF
CDR3nt: TGTGCCAGCAGCGACCGACGCAAATCAGGGATATCCTACAATGAGCAGTTCTTC

abundance: .
j_gene: TRBJ2-5
v_gene: TRBV7-9
d_gene: TRBD1
CDR3aa: CASSRDRGETQYF
CDR3nt: TGTGCCAGCAGCAGAGACAGGGGCGAGACCCAGTACTTC

abundance: .
j_gene: TRBJ1-1
v_gene: TRBV6-1
d_gene: .
CDR3aa: CASSPTGNTEAFF
CDR3nt: TGTGCCAGCAGTCCTACAGGGAACACTGAAGCTTTCTTT

abundance: .
j_gene: TRBJ1-2
v_gene: TRBV7-9
d_gene: .
CDR3aa: CASSLISRGADGYTF
CDR3nt: TGTGCCAGCAGCTTAATTTCACGGGGGGCGGATGGCTACACCTTC

abundance: .
j_gene: TRBJ2-5
v_gene: TRBV4-1
d_gene: TRBD2
CDR3aa: CASSQATGTSGEGQETQYF
CDR3nt: TGCGCCAGCAGCCAAGCCACCGGGACTAGCGGGGAGGGTCAAGAGACCCAGTACTTC

abundance: .
j_gene: TRBJ1-2
v_gene: TRBV2
d_gene: .
CDR3aa: CASGGGSRYGYTF
CDR3nt: TGTGCCAGCGGGGGAGGGTCTCGCTATGGCTACACCTTC

abundance: .
j_gene: TRBJ2-7
v_gene: TRBV10-3
d_gene: .
CDR3aa: CAISGTRYEQYF
CDR3nt: TGTGCCATCAGTGGTACCAGGTACGAGCAGTACTTC

abundance: .
j_gene: TRBJ2-7
v_gene: TRBV7-4
d_gene: TRBD2
CDR3aa: CASSSTRLAGSESSYEQYF
CDR3nt: TGTGCCAGCAGCTCTACTAGGCTAGCGGGATCAGAGAGCTCCTACGAGCAGTACTTC